The 21 T cell receptor beta chains reported below all come from one sample, sequenced in a study of shared clonotypes between healthy human individuals. Method: immunoSEQ multiplex PCR; TCRdb's copy keeps in-frame clones and lacks some. Of 2,500,000 or so clones in the sample, 93% were seen once. Sequenced material: naive CD4+ T cells from PBMCs. Specified subset: CD45RA+ positively selected. These receptors were collected from a man aged 18 to 30 in good health. Some clones in this sample may be carry-over from other donors' samples.

The rearrangement joins TRBV6-5 to TRBJ1-2; possibly TRBD1 for D (6 bases). V gave up 6 bases and J gave up 8 bases, with 16 bases separating them. This CDR3 has 13 residues. CDR1 is MNHEY, CDR2 SVGAGI, per germline. CDR3 protein: CASRGEQGEGYTF. The CDR3 nucleotides are TGTGCCAGCAGGGGAGAACAGGGAGAAGGCTACACCTTC.

The J gene is TRBJ2-5, the V gene TRBV21-1; the DNA was not used to check the table's D call, TRBD2. TRBV21-1 is listed as a pseudogene. CDR3 length: 17 residues. This CDR3 is CASSTRGKRAPQETQYF. The DNA for the CDR3 is TGTGCCAGTTCTACTAGAGGTAAACGGGCTCCCCAAGAGACCCAGTACTTC.

The chain recombines TRBV28 with TRBJ2-2, with TRBD1 matching over 7 bases. The CDR3 consists of 19 residues. With V trimmed by 5 bases and J by 0 bases, 15 bases remained unmatched. Per germline, CDR1 MDHEN and CDR2 SYDVKM. In DNA, the CDR3 is TGTGCCAGCAGTCCACGACAGGGTAAGAGTCGAGCGAACACCGGGGAGCTGTTTTTT. Its translation: CASSPRQGKSRANTGELFF.

The V call is TRBV29-1, the J call TRBJ2-7; 12 bases are a match to TRBD2. Germline V CDR1 and CDR2: SQVTM, ANQGSEA. The CDR3 consists of 14 residues. The V gene end was trimmed by 1 base and the J gene end by 4 bases; junction bases not matched to a gene: 2. For the CDR3, the DNA is TGCAGCGTTGAAGGACTAGCGGGAGCGTACGAGCAGTACTTC. Its translation is CSVEGLAGAYEQYF.

The chain has TRBV19 and TRBJ2-7; TRBD2 matches at 13 bases. J was trimmed by 3 bases and V by 1 base; bases with no gene match: 3. The CDR3 contains 16 residues. Germline V lookup: CDR1 LNHDA, CDR2 SQIVND (reference sequence). DNA for the CDR3: TGTGCCAGTAGTATAGGGACTAGCGGGAGTATCTACGAGCAGTACTTC. Translated, it gives CASSIGTSGSIYEQYF.

The chain uses TRBV11-2 and TRBJ2-1, with D tentatively TRBD2 (6 bases). The CDR3 runs 16 residues. Trimming shortened V by 4 bases and J by 9 bases, and 22 bases separated the two germline ends. Looked up from germline, CDR1 is SGHAT and CDR2 is FQNNGV. The CDR3 nucleotides are TGTGCCAGCAGCTCGACGACCGACGGGGGAGGCTTTGAGCAGTTCTTC. Residues: CASSSTTDGGGFEQFF.

The rearrangement links TRBV5-4 to TRBJ2-5; possibly TRBD1 for D (6 bases). Deletions cut 4 bases from V and 0 bases from J, with 13 bases between. Germline values: CDR1 SGHNT, CDR2 YYREEE (reference sequence). CDR3 size: 15 residues. CDR3 amino acids: CASSRPGTNQETQYF. The CDR3, as DNA: TGTGCCAGCAGCCGTCCCGGGACAAACCAAGAGACCCAGTACTTC.

The chain carries TRBV7-2 and TRBJ2-7; 11 nucleotides agree with TRBD1. The CDR3 is 15 residues long. J gave up 4 bases and V 2 bases, and 4 bases lay outside the gene matches. CDR1 is SGHTA and CDR2 is FQGNSA in the germline V gene. The CDR3 loop is CASSLRTGGPYEQYF. In DNA, the CDR3 is TGTGCCAGCAGCTTAAGGACAGGGGGCCCTTACGAGCAGTACTTC.

This chain joins TRBV5-4 and TRBJ1-1; D is undetermined. Trimming removed 2 bases from V and 10 bases from J, with 15 bases in between. The CDR3 loop spans 13 amino acids. From germline, CDR1 is SGHNT and CDR2 YYREEE (reference sequence). The CDR3 sequence: CASSFGQASVAFF. For the CDR3, the DNA is TGTGCCAGCAGCTTCGGGCAGGCCTCTGTAGCTTTCTTT.

The chain recombines TRBV28 with TRBJ2-5; weak D call: TRBD1 (6 bases). Germline loops: CDR1 MDHEN, CDR2 SYDVKM. The CDR3 loop spans 15 amino acids. Trimming cost V 6 bases and J 0 bases, with 14 bases left between them. The CDR3, as DNA: TGTGCCAGCAGCCCAGGGGTCAGCTACCAAGAGACCCAGTACTTC. Protein product: CASSPGVSYQETQYF.

The chain recombines TRBV11-3 with TRBJ1-1; D unresolved. The CDR3 has 12 amino acids. Between the trimmed V and J ends, which lost 1 base and 10 bases, there was a span of 10 bases. The germline V gene encodes CDR1 SGHNT and CDR2 YENEEA. The DNA for the CDR3 is TGTGCCAGCAGCTTAGCGAGGGCGGCAGCTTTCTTT. It is translated as CASSLARAAAFF.

This clone was seen once. The chain has TRBV5-6 and TRBJ2-5; D remains unclear. The J call may be faulty, since TRBJ2-7 better matches the DNA end. CDR3 length: 13 amino acids. CDR1 and CDR2 from the germline V gene are SGHDT and YYEEEE. The CDR3 spells CASSATFSYEQYF. CDR3 coding DNA: TGTGCCAGCAGCGCGACTTTCTCCTACGAGCAGTACTTC.

This clone appeared a few times. This chain uses TRBV9 with TRBJ2-7, with 10 bases aligning to TRBD2. Germline V gene data show CDR1 as SGDLS and CDR2 as YYNGEE. The V gene end was trimmed by 0 bases and the J gene end by 3 bases; junction bases not matched to a gene: 3. The CDR3 loop spans 15 amino acids. CDR3 sequence: CASSVGGTSDYEQYF. CDR3 DNA sequence: TGTGCCAGCAGCGTAGGGGGGACTAGCGACTACGAGCAGTACTTC.

V gene TRBV5-6 combines with J gene TRBJ2-6, with D possibly TRBD2 on 5 matching bases. Germline CDR1 is SGHDT and CDR2 is YYEEEE. Trimming removed 2 bases at V and 1 base at J, with 7 bases between. The CDR3 length is 15 residues. This chain's CDR3 is CASSFWRSGANVLTF. CDR3 DNA sequence: TGTGCCAGCAGCTTCTGGAGGTCTGGGGCCAACGTCCTGACTTTC.

This sequence joins TRBV7-3 and TRBJ2-1, with D uncertain. Germline-derived CDR1 and CDR2 are SGHTA and FQGTGA. This CDR3 is built from 15 residues. With 2 bases removed from V and 3 bases from J, the gap between germline ends came to 11 bases. The CDR3 loop is CASSLLSPGYNEQFF. DNA of the CDR3: TGTGCCAGCAGCTTATTGTCCCCGGGCTACAATGAGCAGTTCTTC.

CDR3 coding DNA: TGTGCCAGCAGGCTAGCGGATAAAAACAATGAGCAGTTCTTC. Amino acids: CASRLADKNNEQFF. The chain carries TRBV2 and TRBJ2-1; 7 bases agree with TRBD2. CDR1 is SNHLY, CDR2 FYNNEI, per germline. The V segment lost 6 bases and the J segment 5 bases; nucleotides outside the gene matches: 7. This CDR3 contains 14 residues. The full variable domain, its missing parts supplied by reference TRBV2 and TRBJ2-1, is EPEVTQTPSHQVTQMGQEVILRCVPISNHLYFYWYRQILGQKVEFLVSFYNNEISEKSEIFDDQFSVERPDGSNFTLKIRSTKLEDSAMYFCASRLADKNNEQFFGPGTRLTVL.

The chain has TRBV28 and TRBJ2-7, with 7 bases identical to TRBD2. Germline CDR1 MDHEN, CDR2 SYDVKM. J lost 0 bases, V lost 2 bases, and 7 bases had no gene match. The CDR3 loop spans 16 amino acids. The CDR3 is CASSLRLGRSSYEQYF. CDR3 in DNA: TGTGCCAGCAGTTTAAGGCTCGGGAGGAGCTCCTACGAGCAGTACTTC.

A single count supports this clone. V is TRBV2 and J is TRBJ2-3, with TRBD1 identical over 10 bases. Germline V gives CDR1 SNHLY, CDR2 FYNNEI. This CDR3 has 14 amino acids. J was trimmed by 4 bases and V by 6 bases; bases with no gene match: 4. CDR3: CASRDGTGADTQYF. CDR3 nucleotides: TGTGCCAGCAGGGATGGGACAGGGGCAGATACGCAGTATTTT.

This chain joins TRBV27 and TRBJ2-7; D remains ambiguous. The V gene's germline CDR1 is MNHEY and CDR2 SMNVEV (reference sequence). This CDR3 is 14 amino acids long. V was pared by 6 bases and J by 1 base, with 13 bases between. CDR3 in DNA: TGTGCCAGCAGCCGCGCCGGTGTATCCTACGAGCAGTACTTC. It translates to CASSRAGVSYEQYF.

This chain uses TRBV19 with TRBJ2-1; the match to TRBD1 covers 11 bases. Trimming cost V 5 bases and J 4 bases; bases outside gene matches: 4. CDR1 and CDR2 from the germline V gene are LNHDA and SQIVND (reference sequence). The CDR3 contains 15 residues. This CDR3 reads CASSSRDRGYNEQFF. The CDR3 DNA follows: TGTGCCAGTAGTTCAAGGGACAGGGGGTACAATGAGCAGTTCTTC.

The chain is built from TRBV19 and TRBJ2-1; TRBD1 matches at 9 bases. The germline CDR1 and CDR2 sequences are LNHDA and SQIVND (reference sequence). This CDR3 has 16 amino acids. J gave up 6 bases and V 5 bases, and 11 bases lay outside the gene matches. CDR3 protein: CASSQRRDRAGNEQFF. The CDR3 DNA reads TGTGCCAGTAGTCAACGGAGGGACAGGGCGGGCAATGAGCAGTTCTTC.